The table lists the clone carrying this TCR beta chain with a few counts. Using immunoSEQ multiplex PCR, the repertoire was profiled, and TCRdb retains in-frame clones only, with some absent. This sample has under 850,000 clones, with around 77% found just once. This sample is drawn from a study of shared clonotypes between healthy human individuals. Study overall: A couple of female and a few male donors aged 18 to 49 were enrolled. Each donor had three CD4 naive, three CD4 memory, two CD8 naive and one CD8 memory plate.

CDR1 is SGDLS, CDR2 YYNGEE, per germline. Trimming pared 4 bases from V and 1 base from J, leaving 5 bases between. CDR3 length equals 12 residues. Sequencing was done on a sample of memory CD4+ T cells sorted from blood. Subset denoted: CD45RA-negative fraction. The TCR comes from a woman aged 25 to 39 in good health. The gene calls are TRBV9 and TRBJ1-2; D remains ambiguous. In DNA form, the CDR3 reads TGTGCCAGCAGCACGAGTAACTATGGCTACACCTTC. As protein: CASSTSNYGYTF.